Each of the 29 T cell receptor beta chains below was sequenced from the same sample in a study of cytomegalovirus exposure and HLA in healthy donors. Primers for the PCR totalled 60 Vbeta and 13 Jbeta. Generated by immunoSEQ multiplex PCR, the TCRdb table keeps only in-frame clones and is missing some. The sample lists under 200,000 clones, about four fifths occurring once. Sequencing used PBMCs. Receptor source: a woman aged 45-65 years in good health and CMV-seropositive.

The rearrangement joins TRBV5-1 to TRBJ2-5, with 8 bases lining up with TRBD1. The CDR3 runs 14 residues. The germline gives CDR1 SGHRS, CDR2 YFSETQ. V shed 5 bases, J shed 2 bases, and the junction held 5 bases outside the gene matches. This CDR3 reads CASRPTGVQETQYF. DNA for the CDR3: TGCGCCAGCAGGCCGACAGGGGTTCAAGAGACCCAGTACTTC.

The chain carries TRBV5-1 and TRBJ1-1; D ambiguous. The CDR3 runs 15 residues. Germline V CDR1 and CDR2: SGHRS, YFSETQ. V lost 4 bases and J 4 bases, leaving 17 bases between the germline ends. CDR3 in amino acids: CASSLFYGAGTEAFF. CDR3 in DNA: TGCGCCAGCAGCCTTTTTTACGGAGCGGGCACTGAAGCTTTCTTT.

The chain joins TRBV11-2 to TRBJ2-1, with D maybe TRBD2 (5 bases). Trimming shortened V by 3 bases and J by 10 bases, and 10 bases separated the two germline ends. Germline assignment: CDR1 SGHAT and CDR2 FQNNGV. The CDR3 totals 12 residues. In DNA, the CDR3 is TGTGCCAGCAGCTTTACCGGGGTGGAGCAGTTCTTC. Its protein is CASSFTGVEQFF.

V usage is TRBV27 and J usage is TRBJ1-2; TRBD1 agrees at 8 bases. CDR1 is MNHEY, CDR2 SMNVEV, per germline (reference sequence). V lost 5 bases and J lost 6; bases outside the gene matches: 14. This CDR3 has 16 residues. The CDR3 loop is CASSPLGQAPGNGYTF. The CDR3 region has the DNA TGTGCCAGCAGTCCCCTGGGACAGGCCCCAGGGAATGGCTACACCTTC.

The chain couples TRBV5-1 to TRBJ1-2; 10 bases align to TRBD1. There are 18 residues in the CDR3. Germline loops: CDR1 SGHRS, CDR2 YFSETQ. Trimming cost V 4 bases and J 0 bases; bases outside gene matches: 12. CDR3 in amino acids: CASSERQGAPLANYGYTF. CDR3 sequence (DNA): TGCGCCAGCAGCGAACGACAGGGGGCCCCGCTAGCTAACTATGGCTACACCTTC.

The chain is built from TRBV7-3 and TRBJ2-6; unclear D gene. Germline assignment: CDR1 SGHTA and CDR2 FQGTGA. V lost 5 bases and J lost 0, with 11 bases in between. The CDR3 extends over 16 amino acids. CDR3 sequence reads: CASSLTLVSGANVLTF. CDR3 bases: TGTGCCAGCAGCCTTACATTGGTCTCTGGGGCCAACGTCCTGACTTTC.

This clone has only one observation. The chain employs TRBV5-4 and TRBJ2-3; D not resolved. The CDR3 length is 14 residues. Trimming cost V 0 bases and J 2 bases, with 7 bases left between them. Germline loops: CDR1 SGHNT, CDR2 YYREEE (reference sequence). CDR3 DNA sequence: TGTGCCAGCAGCTTGGGCGCGCCCACAGATACGCAGTATTTT. It specifies CASSLGAPTDTQYF.

This clone came up once. This chain connects TRBV25-1 to TRBJ1-6; TRBD1 agrees at 8 bases. CDR3 length equals 14 residues. The J segment lost 10 bases and the V segment lost 6 bases, leaving 8 bases of the junction unmatched. Germline V gene lookup returns CDR1 MGHDK and CDR2 SYGVNS. The CDR3 protein is CASSPQGGHSPLHF. The CDR3 DNA sequence: TGTGCCAGCAGCCCACAGGGGGGTCACTCACCCCTCCACTTT.

The V and J genes are TRBV4-3 and TRBJ2-6; 9 bases map to TRBD1. The CDR3 runs to 18 residues. Looked up from germline, CDR1 is LGHNA and CDR2 is YSLEER. The V and J ends lost 1 base and 4 bases, in that order; junction bases with no gene match: 8. CDR3 DNA sequence: TGCGCCAGCAGCCAAGTACCGGGACAGGGATCCGGGGCCAACGTCCTGACTTTC. Translated: CASSQVPGQGSGANVLTF.

The chain has TRBV6-6 and TRBJ2-1; D call uncertain. The length of the CDR3 is 15 residues. V dropped 4 bases and J dropped 0 bases, with 10 bases sitting between them. Germline-derived CDR1 and CDR2 are MNHNY and SVGAGI (reference sequence). In DNA form, the CDR3 reads TGTGCCAGCAGTTGGGCTCGACCCTCCTACAATGAGCAGTTCTTC. This translates into CASSWARPSYNEQFF.

The CDR3: CASMEQGGTDTQYF. In nucleotides, the CDR3 is TGTGCCAGCATGGAACAAGGAGGCACAGATACGCAGTATTTT. The gene calls are TRBV6-1 and TRBJ2-3, with unresolved D. The CDR3 is made up of 14 amino acids. The V and J ends lost 7 bases and 1 base respectively, with 12 bases between them. Germline CDR1 MNHNS, CDR2 SASEGT.

The rearrangement joins TRBV10-3 to TRBJ1-2, with D possibly matching TRBD1 (6 bases). This CDR3 contains 14 residues. Trimming left V 2 bases short and J 2 bases short, with 9 bases between. Germline CDR1 and CDR2: ENHRY and SYGVKD. CDR3 protein: CAISEARGNYGYTF. CDR3 sequence (DNA): TGTGCCATCAGTGAGGCCAGGGGAAACTATGGCTACACCTTC.

This CDR3 is CASSPGGTNEKLFF. CDR3 DNA sequence: TGTGCCAGCAGCCCGGGAGGAACTAATGAAAAACTGTTTTTT. The chain employs TRBV7-9 and TRBJ1-4, with D uncertain. The germline CDR1 and CDR2 sequences are SEHNR and FQNEAQ (reference sequence). V was cut by 5 bases and J by 1 base, with 8 bases left in between. The CDR3 loop spans 14 amino acids.

CDR3 nucleotide sequence: TGTGCCAGTACCTCGGGGGGGGCTGAAGCTTTCTTT. Residues: CASTSGGAEAFF. The rearrangement uses TRBV19 and TRBJ1-1, with D tentatively TRBD1 (5 bases). V was cut by 7 bases and J by 6 bases, with 12 bases left in between. Looked up from germline, CDR1 is LNHDA and CDR2 is SQIVND (reference sequence). The CDR3 extends over 12 amino acids.

The chain links TRBV7-9 to TRBJ2-3, with 7 positions matching TRBD1. V lost 5 bases, J lost 4 bases, and 9 bases stayed unmatched. The germline CDR1 and CDR2 sequences are SEHNR and FQNEAQ (reference sequence). The CDR3 runs 15 residues. The CDR3 reads CASSHRDSSADTQYF. CDR3 sequence (DNA): TGTGCCAGCAGCCACCGGGACAGCTCGGCAGATACGCAGTATTTT.

The gene calls are TRBV5-1 and TRBJ2-3; TRBD1 matches at 7 bases. The CDR3 has 14 residues. The V and J ends lost 4 bases and 1 base, in that order; junction bases with no gene match: 3. CDR1 and CDR2 from the germline V gene are SGHRS and YFSETQ. The DNA of the CDR3 is TGCGCCAGCAGCGAAGGACAGGGCACAGATACGCAGTATTTT. It codes for CASSEGQGTDTQYF.

The genes are TRBV28 and TRBJ2-3; D perhaps matches TRBD2 (7 bases). V shed 5 bases and J shed 2 bases, with 14 bases lying between them. The length of the CDR3 is 15 residues. Germline V CDR1 and CDR2: MDHEN, SYDVKM. CDR3 in amino acids: CASSPWGGATDTQYF. The CDR3 DNA reads TGTGCCAGCAGTCCCTGGGGGGGGGCCACAGATACGCAGTATTTT. The variable domain in full, with the rest retrieved from reference TRBV28 and TRBJ2-3, is DVKVTQSSRYLVKRTGEKVFLECVQDMDHENMFWYRQDPGLGLRLIYFSYDVKMKEKGDIPEGYSVSREKKERFSLILESASTNQTSMYLCASSPWGGATDTQYFGPGTRLTVL.

This chain joins TRBV7-8 and TRBJ2-7, with 8 bases identical to TRBD1. The CDR3 spans 17 residues. Germline V CDR1 and CDR2: SGHVS, FQNEAQ. V shed 0 bases, J shed 7 bases, and the junction held 14 bases outside the gene matches. In DNA form, the CDR3 reads TGTGCCAGCAGCTTAGCCCTCGGACAGGGATCCCGTGAAGAGCAGTACTTC. Amino acids: CASSLALGQGSREEQYF.

The chain uses TRBV7-8 and TRBJ1-2, with D hard to call. The germline V gene encodes CDR1 SGHVS and CDR2 FQNEAQ. The CDR3 has 15 residues. The ends were cut back, 5 bases at V and 4 bases at J, with 17 bases in the middle. The CDR3 DNA reads TGTGCCAGCAGCCTCTCCGGTCTGGGAGGCTATGGCTACACCTTC. Residues: CASSLSGLGGYGYTF.

J is TRBJ1-2 and V is TRBV27; no clear D gene. This CDR3 has 16 amino acids. V was pared by 5 bases and J by 4 bases, with 20 bases between. From germline, CDR1 is MNHEY and CDR2 SMNVEV (reference sequence). CDR3 region: CASSPDRGKPLYGYTF. The DNA for the CDR3 is TGTGCCAGCAGTCCCGATAGAGGGAAACCCCTCTATGGCTACACCTTC.

The chain has TRBV4-2 and TRBJ2-3, with 13 bases identical to TRBD2. The CDR3 consists of 16 residues. V lost 2 bases and J lost 6; bases outside the gene matches: 5. CDR1 is LGHNA, CDR2 YNFKEQ, per germline. In DNA, the CDR3 is TGTGCCAGCAGCCAATTACTAGCGGGGGGGCTCGATACGCAGTATTTT. This translates into CASSQLLAGGLDTQYF.

The genes are TRBV27 and TRBJ1-1, with D perhaps matching TRBD1 (5 bases). Per germline, CDR1 MNHEY and CDR2 SMNVEV (reference sequence). CDR3 size: 19 residues. V lost 6 bases to trimming and J lost 7 bases, with 33 bases between them. CDR3 bases: TGTGCCAGCAGGCCCAAGGGACTTCTATTTCCGGTGATTCGAAATGAAGCTTTCTTT. Residues: CASRPKGLLFPVIRNEAFF.

Of note for this clone: At one of its ends the junction is not consistent with the germline gene, which may arise from a read error. V usage is TRBV7-9 and J usage is TRBJ1-1; 7 nucleotides match TRBD1. Germline CDR1 and CDR2: SEHNR and FQNEAQ (reference sequence). CDR3 size: 13 residues. The CDR3 DNA is TGTTCCAGCAGCTTATACAGGGGATCGGAAGCTTTCTTT. Its translation: CSSSLYRGSEAFF.

The V and J genes are TRBV6-1 and TRBJ1-3; 7 nucleotides line up with TRBD1. The CDR3 loop spans 14 amino acids. CDR1 and CDR2 (germline): MNHNS, SASEGT. Losses at the gene ends were 7 bases for V and 6 bases for J; bases not matched to a gene: 9. CDR3 sequence: CASTTGQTINTIYF. DNA for the CDR3: TGTGCCAGCACAACGGGACAGACAATAAACACCATATATTTT.

As to this clone: An end of the junction does not agree with germline; a read error may underlie this. The CDR3 is CASSRTGLNTEVFF. The CDR3 bases are TGTGCCAGCAGCCGCACGGGACTCAACACTGAAGTTTTCTTT. The V call is TRBV4-2, the J call TRBJ1-1, with D perhaps TRBD1 (5 bases). Germline CDR1 reads LGHNA; CDR2 reads YNFKEQ. There are 14 residues in the CDR3.

The CDR3 region is CASSQDRVNTEAFF. Here the CDR3 DNA reads TGTGCCAGCAGCCAGGACAGGGTGAACACTGAAGCTTTCTTT. The chain recombines TRBV28 with TRBJ1-1; 8 nucleotides match TRBD1. Germline values: CDR1 MDHEN, CDR2 SYDVKM. V gave up 6 bases and J gave up 0 bases; unmatched junction bases: 3. The CDR3 contains 14 residues.

The chain is built from TRBV5-6 and TRBJ2-5, with D possibly matching TRBD1 (5 bases). Trimming cost V 0 bases and J 7 bases, with 10 bases left between them. From germline, CDR1 is SGHDT and CDR2 YYEEEE. The CDR3 spans 13 residues. DNA for the CDR3: TGTGCCAGCAGCTTGGAGGGGTTAGGGACCCAGTACTTC. It translates to CASSLEGLGTQYF.

Comments on this clone: The junction differs from germline at one of its ends, possibly a read error. The genes are TRBV15 and TRBJ1-5, with 12 nucleotides matching TRBD1. The CDR3 sequence is 17 residues long. In germline, CDR1 is LNHNV, CDR2 YYDKDF (reference sequence). CDR3 amino acids: CATSREKGQGAFQPQHF. The CDR3 bases are TGTGCCACCAGCCGAGAGAAGGGACAGGGGGCTTTTCAGCCCCAGCATTTT.

The CDR3 DNA reads as TGTGCCAGTAGTATTGGACAGGGGATCGAGACCCAGTACTTC. Residues: CASSIGQGIETQYF. The chain has TRBV19 and TRBJ2-5; TRBD1 matches at 9 bases. V lost 3 bases and J lost 5; bases outside the gene matches: 4. Germline CDR1 reads LNHDA; CDR2 reads SQIVND (reference sequence). This CDR3 comprises 14 residues. The whole variable domain, remainder taken from reference TRBV19 and TRBJ2-5, is DGGITQSPKYLFRKEGQNVTLSCEQNLNHDAMYWYRQDPGQGLRLIYYSQIVNDFQKGDIAEGYSVSREKKESFPLTVTSAQKNPTAFYLCASSIGQGIETQYFGPGTRLLVL.